This record covers a single T cell receptor (beta chain). Antigen specificity is unknown. Only in-frame clones appear in the TCRdb table, and some are missing; sequencing was by immunoSEQ multiplex PCR. The table shows around 23,000 clones, with nearly 95% occurring only once. The data were obtained in a study of lymphopenia after photon versus proton radiotherapy. The CDR3 covers 15 residues. Per the germline V gene, CDR1 is SGHVS and CDR2 is FNYEAQ. Trimming cost V 4 bases and J 2 bases, with 14 bases left between them. The study's findings and limits: Post-nadir diversity loss with photons came from oligoclonal expansion, particularly CD8+ Temra cells.

The chain carries TRBV7-6 and TRBJ2-5, with D possibly being TRBD1 (6 bases). The receptor's source is a woman aged 70-85 years with pancreatic cancer. Some clones in this sample may be carry-over from other donors' samples. The sequencing used peripheral blood, collected from a patient treated with proton-based radiotherapy. The CDR3 bases are TGTGCCAGCAGCTCATTACAGGGTCCGCAAGAGACCCAGTACTTC. Its protein product is CASSSLQGPQETQYF.